This record concerns one T cell receptor beta chain sequence. Antigen: not known. The data were obtained in a study of cytomegalovirus exposure and HLA in healthy donors. The PCR made use of 60 Vbeta and 13 Jbeta primers. The data were produced by immunoSEQ multiplex PCR, yet TCRdb's version contains in-frame clones alone and is incomplete. The table has some 130,000 clones, under 90% seen once. Whole-study findings and limits: With further analysis later on, most CMV-associated TCR beta chains appeared HLA-restricted. Immune exposure data for these donors was limited to CMV serostatus.

CDR1 KGHSH and CDR2 LQKENI come from the germline V gene. The CDR3 runs to 15 residues. J was trimmed by 3 bases and V by 3 bases; bases with no gene match: 3. The sample taken for sequencing was PBMCs. This receptor was obtained from a man aged 18 to 29 in good health and CMV-seronegative. The chain has TRBV18 and TRBJ1-5, with 9 bases identical to TRBD1. The CDR3 DNA follows: TGTGCCAGCTCACCGGGACAGGGAAACAATCAGCCCCAGCATTTT. Protein sequence: CASSPGQGNNQPQHF.